These 24 T cell receptor beta chains came from one sample sequenced in a study of glioma-infiltrating T cells after dendritic cell vaccination. Sequencing was performed with immunoSEQ multiplex PCR; in TCRdb, only in-frame clones are kept and a portion is missing. The sample lists about 92,000 clones, around 86% occurring once. Specimen: blood, collected before dendritic cell vaccination. These receptors originate from a human donor with glioblastoma.

CDR3 in DNA: TGCGCCAGCAGTGATCCAGGAAAACCAGGCTACGAGCAGTACTTC. It encodes CASSDPGKPGYEQYF. V gene TRBV5-1 combines with J gene TRBJ2-7; D remains ambiguous. CDR3 size: 15 residues. Germline CDR1 reads SGHRS; CDR2 reads YFSETQ. V was shortened by 5 bases and J by 3 bases, with 18 bases between the two germline ends.

This clone occurred once. The chain couples TRBV5-5 to TRBJ2-7; D is uncertain. CDR3 length: 11 residues. Germline assignment: CDR1 SGHKS and CDR2 YYEKEE (reference sequence). Between the trimmed V and J ends, which lost 3 bases and 4 bases, there was a span of 5 bases. In nucleotides, the CDR3 is TGTGCCAGCAGCTCAACTTACGAGCAGTACTTC. Translating gives CASSSTYEQYF.

The V call is TRBV5-1, the J call TRBJ2-7, with unresolved D. V lost 7 bases and J 1 base, leaving 18 bases between the germline ends. The CDR3 is 15 residues long. Germline CDR1 SGHRS, CDR2 YFSETQ. For the CDR3, the DNA is TGCGCCAGCCGTTTCAGTGAGGAACTGTCCTACGAGCAGTACTTC. It codes for CASRFSEELSYEQYF.

The chain recombines TRBV2 with TRBJ2-7; 8 nucleotides line up with TRBD1. The CDR3 is made up of 15 amino acids. From germline, CDR1 is SNHLY and CDR2 FYNNEI. J was trimmed by 7 bases and V by 4 bases; bases with no gene match: 12. This CDR3 is CASSAFGQGGREQYF. The CDR3 nucleotides are TGTGCCAGCAGTGCATTCGGACAGGGAGGTAGAGAGCAGTACTTC.

The chain recombines TRBV2 with TRBJ2-1, with D perhaps matching TRBD1 (6 bases). This CDR3 is built from 16 residues. Per germline, CDR1 SNHLY and CDR2 FYNNEI. The germline V and J ends were trimmed by 4 bases and 7 bases, with 20 bases remaining between them. CDR3: CASSVRGTGKGNEQFF. DNA of the CDR3: TGTGCCAGCAGTGTCCGGGGAACAGGGAAGGGGAATGAGCAGTTCTTC. The full variable domain, with the rest looked up from reference TRBV2 and TRBJ2-1, is EPEVTQTPSHQVTQMGQEVILRCVPISNHLYFYWYRQILGQKVEFLVSFYNNEISEKSEIFDDQFSVERPDGSNFTLKIRSTKLEDSAMYFCASSVRGTGKGNEQFFGPGTRLTVL.

The CDR3 DNA reads as TGTGCCAGTAGTATAGGACAGGGGGCGTCTGGGGCCAACGTCCTGACTTTC. It yields the protein CASSIGQGASGANVLTF. The J gene is TRBJ2-6, the V gene TRBV19, with 10 nucleotides matching TRBD1. The length of the CDR3 is 17 residues. Germline V gives CDR1 LNHDA, CDR2 SQIVND (reference sequence). V was clipped by 1 base and J by 1 base; unmatched bases: 1.

The CDR3 loop is CASSLTGGYRQPQHF. As DNA, the CDR3 is TGTGCCAGCAGTTTAACAGGGGGCTATCGTCAGCCCCAGCATTTT. This rearrangement joins TRBV27 to TRBJ1-5, with 9 bases fitting TRBD1. V gave up 2 bases and J gave up 6 bases; unmatched junction bases: 5. CDR3 length: 15 amino acids. Germline values: CDR1 MNHEY, CDR2 SMNVEV (reference sequence).

The V gene is TRBV27, the J gene TRBJ2-1; D might be TRBD1 (6 bases). The CDR3 totals 14 residues. CDR1 and CDR2 (germline): MNHEY, SMNVEV (reference sequence). V lost 4 bases and J 8 bases, leaving 15 bases between the germline ends. The CDR3 DNA is TGTGCCAGCAGTTCAGGGGCCCGCTTCGATGAGCAGTTCTTC. It is translated as CASSSGARFDEQFF.

The rearrangement uses TRBV25-1 and TRBJ1-5; 10 bases are a match to TRBD1. Per the germline V gene, CDR1 is MGHDK and CDR2 is SYGVNS. This CDR3 is 16 amino acids long. J gave up 2 bases and V 3 bases, and 4 bases lay outside the gene matches. CDR3 protein: CASSETGGIGNQPQHF. CDR3 coding DNA: TGTGCCAGCAGTGAGACAGGGGGCATCGGCAATCAGCCCCAGCATTTT.

The chain couples TRBV6-6 to TRBJ2-3; 7 nucleotides match TRBD1. Germline CDR1 reads MNHNY; CDR2 reads SVGAGI (reference sequence). J lost 2 bases, V lost 6 bases, and 11 bases had no gene match. The CDR3 is 16 residues long. In nucleotides, the CDR3 is TGTGCCAGCAGCCCCCTAGGGACAGCTATCACAGATACGCAGTATTTT. Translating it yields CASSPLGTAITDTQYF.

The CDR3 region is CASSEVGGGDEQYF. CDR3 nucleotides: TGTGCCAGCAGTGAAGTGGGTGGGGGCGACGAGCAGTACTTC. The rearrangement uses TRBV2 and TRBJ2-7, with D maybe TRBD1 (6 bases). CDR1 and CDR2 from the germline V gene are SNHLY and FYNNEI. There are 14 residues in the CDR3. V lost 1 base and J lost 5, with 12 bases in between. Supplemented by reference TRBV2 and TRBJ2-7, the full variable domain reads EPEVTQTPSHQVTQMGQEVILRCVPISNHLYFYWYRQILGQKVEFLVSFYNNEISEKSEIFDDQFSVERPDGSNFTLKIRSTKLEDSAMYFCASSEVGGGDEQYFGPGTRLTVT.

This sequence joins TRBV7-2 and TRBJ2-3; TRBD2 matches 7 bases. CDR1 and CDR2 (germline): SGHTA, FQGNSA. With 5 bases clipped from V and 5 bases from J, the junction kept 13 bases outside the gene matches. CDR3 length equals 16 residues. This chain's CDR3 is CASSPDGRREIDTQYF. In DNA, the CDR3 is TGTGCCAGCAGCCCCGATGGTAGGCGGGAGATAGATACGCAGTATTTT.

The chain couples TRBV9 to TRBJ2-2; 11 positions agree with TRBD2. Germline V gene sequence: CDR1 SGDLS, CDR2 YYNGEE. The CDR3 covers 17 residues. J gave up 6 bases and V 3 bases, and 10 bases lay outside the gene matches. The CDR3, as DNA: TGTGCCAGCAGCGCGCGACAACTAGCGGGAGTGGCCGGGGAGCTGTTTTTT. Protein product: CASSARQLAGVAGELFF.

V is TRBV21-1 and J is TRBJ2-7; TRBD2 reflects the table's D call only, with no check against the DNA. TRBV21-1 counts as a pseudogene. The CDR3 runs to 16 residues. The DNA for the CDR3 is TGTGCCAGCAGCAAAATTAAGCTGAGGAGCTCCTACGAGCAGTACTTC. It codes for CASSKIKLRSSYEQYF.

The V call is TRBV9, the J call TRBJ2-1; D is undetermined. The germline CDR1 and CDR2 sequences are SGDLS and YYNGEE. The V end was cut by 0 bases, the J end by 2 bases, with 9 bases between. The CDR3 is made up of 15 amino acids. The CDR3 spells CASSVARAPYNEQFF. CDR3 coding DNA: TGTGCCAGCAGCGTAGCTCGAGCACCCTACAATGAGCAGTTCTTC.

This clone came up once. CDR3 loop: CASSLAGAVEAFF. The CDR3 nucleotides are TGCGCCAGCAGCTTGGCAGGGGCGGTTGAAGCTTTCTTT. V is TRBV5-1 and J is TRBJ1-1, with D maybe TRBD1 (6 bases). The ends were cut back, 0 bases at V and 7 bases at J, with 10 bases in the middle. Per the germline V gene, CDR1 is SGHRS and CDR2 is YFSETQ. The CDR3 has 13 amino acids.

The chain links TRBV29-1 to TRBJ2-1; 7 nucleotides align to TRBD2. The CDR3 is 16 amino acids. The germline V gene has CDR1 SQVTM and CDR2 ANQGSEA. V was pared by 2 bases and J by 0 bases, with 7 bases of the junction left unmatched. The CDR3 nucleotides are TGCAGCGTTGAACTCGGGGGGACCCGCTCCTACAATGAGCAGTTCTTC. Translating it yields CSVELGGTRSYNEQFF.

The chain links TRBV11-2 to TRBJ2-3; D is possibly TRBD2 (6 bases). Germline values: CDR1 SGHAT, CDR2 FQNNGV. The ends were cut back, 5 bases at V and 4 bases at J, with 13 bases in the middle. The CDR3 contains 14 residues. The CDR3: CASSPQAGADTQYF. Written as DNA, the CDR3 is TGTGCCAGCAGCCCACAAGCGGGCGCAGATACGCAGTATTTT.

The V call is TRBV5-4, the J call TRBJ2-1; 12 bases line up with TRBD2. CDR1 is SGHNT and CDR2 is YYREEE in the germline V gene (reference sequence). The length of the CDR3 is 16 residues. The ends lost 5 bases at V and 5 bases at J; junction bases unmatched: 8. The CDR3: CASRELAGGINNEQFF. CDR3 DNA: TGTGCCAGCAGGGAGCTAGCGGGGGGGATTAACAATGAGCAGTTCTTC.

This chain joins TRBV7-2 and TRBJ2-2; D may be TRBD1 (6 bases). The CDR3 sequence is 14 residues long. V was shortened by 5 bases and J by 5 bases, with 12 bases between the two germline ends. From germline, CDR1 is SGHTA and CDR2 FQGNSA. The CDR3 nucleotides are TGTGCCAGCAGCGTACAGGGAAATACCGGGGAGCTGTTTTTT. It translates to CASSVQGNTGELFF.

A note on this clone: Its ends do not fully match the called genes, so a read error is possible. The chain recombines TRBV9 with TRBJ2-1; 13 bases line up with TRBD2. CDR1 and CDR2 (germline): SGDLS, YYNGEE. The CDR3 length is 15 residues. The CDR3 here is CTSSVRTSGSYEQFF. The CDR3 DNA follows: TGTACCAGCAGCGTAAGGACTAGCGGGAGTTATGAGCAGTTCTTC.

This clone was seen a handful of times. V usage is TRBV27 and J usage is TRBJ2-7, with TRBD2 identical over 7 bases. The CDR3 covers 14 residues. Trimming took 2 bases from V and 7 from J; bases not matched to a gene: 8. CDR1 is MNHEY, CDR2 SMNVEV, per germline (reference sequence). This chain's CDR3 is CASSLGGNGREQYF. Written as DNA, the CDR3 is TGTGCCAGCAGTTTAGGGGGAAACGGGAGGGAGCAGTACTTC.

This chain uses TRBV18 with TRBJ1-1; 7 bases align to TRBD1. CDR3 size: 15 residues. CDR1 and CDR2 (germline): KGHSH, LQKENI. The trim removed 1 base at V and 0 bases at J, leaving 2 bases unmatched. The CDR3 spells CASSPQGALNTEAFF. The CDR3 nucleotides read TGTGCCAGCTCACCACAGGGGGCGCTGAACACTGAAGCTTTCTTT.

The V and J genes are TRBV19 and TRBJ2-1, with D possibly matching TRBD1 (6 bases). The CDR3 extends over 12 amino acids. Trimming left V 3 bases short and J 8 bases short, with 8 bases between. In germline, CDR1 is LNHDA, CDR2 SQIVND (reference sequence). The CDR3: CASSIGGDEQFF. CDR3 nucleotides: TGTGCCAGTAGTATTGGGGGCGATGAGCAGTTCTTC.